The source of this TCR beta chain is a study of PD-1 blockade in classical Hodgkin lymphoma. Study conclusions and caveats: When set against healthy donors, newly diagnosed patients were reported to show lower baseline TCR diversity.

The V and J ends lost 3 bases and 11 bases respectively, with 10 bases between them. This CDR3 region has 11 residues. Per germline, CDR1 LNHDA and CDR2 SQIVND (reference sequence). The patients all showed relapse after autologous stem cell transplantation, while their brentuximab vedotin exposure varied. Note on this clone: Antigen: not known.

Assay: immunoSEQ multiplex PCR; the TCRdb copy retains only in-frame clones and omits some. The table records roughly 35,000 clones, around 88% of them present only once. Specimen: peripheral blood mononuclear cells (PBMCs), collected before the second cycle of nivolumab. V is TRBV19 and J is TRBJ1-1, with D unclear. The TCR sequence derives from a human donor with classical Hodgkin lymphoma. CDR3 residues: CASSISLGAFF. In DNA form, the CDR3 reads TGTGCCAGTAGTATTTCTCTGGGGGCTTTCTTT.